The 6 T cell receptor beta chains below were found in one sample sequenced in a study of T cell responses to AZD1222 COVID-19 vaccine. Profiling relied on immunoSEQ multiplex PCR, and the TCRdb table lists in-frame clones only, not all of them. The table has 100,000 to 150,000 clones, around 94% seen once. Sample: peripheral blood, taken on day 0 of AZD1222 vaccination. The receptor set was obtained from an adult in good health.

This clone was seen once. The V call is TRBV4-3, the J call TRBJ1-6; no reliable D call. The CDR3 covers 14 residues. The V end lost 4 bases, the J end lost 6 bases, and 10 bases lay between the germline ends. The V gene's germline CDR1 is LGHNA and CDR2 YSLEER. The CDR3 coding sequence is TGCGCCAGCAGCCCGGGTAGGGTTAATTCACCCCTCCACTTT. Translation: CASSPGRVNSPLHF.

This chain connects TRBV9 to TRBJ2-1, with 7 positions matching TRBD1. There are 15 residues in the CDR3. The J segment lost 4 bases and the V segment lost 4 bases, leaving 8 bases of the junction unmatched. Per the germline V gene, CDR1 is SGDLS and CDR2 is YYNGEE. CDR3 sequence: CASSSGQNQYNEQFF. The DNA of the CDR3 is TGTGCCAGCAGCTCGGGACAGAATCAATACAATGAGCAGTTCTTC.

V usage is TRBV30 and J usage is TRBJ1-5; a weak D match, TRBD1 (5 bases). Germline CDR1 reads GTSNPN; CDR2 reads SVGIG (reference sequence). This CDR3 is 15 amino acids long. Trimming removed 0 bases from V and 0 bases from J, with 9 bases in between. CDR3 nucleotide sequence: TGTGCCTGGAGTGTAGCGGGGGGTAGCAATCAGCCCCAGCATTTT. Translation: CAWSVAGGSNQPQHF.

The chain carries TRBV30 and TRBJ1-1; 7 bases line up with TRBD1. The germline V gene has CDR1 GTSNPN and CDR2 SVGIG (reference sequence). V was pared by 3 bases and J by 1 base, with 17 bases of the junction left unmatched. The CDR3 is made up of 18 amino acids. CDR3 loop: CAWRGSLNRGFRNTEAFF. Written as DNA, the CDR3 is TGTGCCTGGAGGGGGAGTTTGAACAGGGGATTCCGGAACACTGAAGCTTTCTTT.

The J gene is TRBJ1-3, the V gene TRBV25-1; the D gene is possibly TRBD1 (5 bases). Germline CDR1 and CDR2: MGHDK and SYGVNS. V dropped 2 bases and J dropped 3 bases, with 5 bases sitting between them. This CDR3 contains 13 residues. CDR3 DNA: TGTGCCAGCAGTGAAGACAGTGGAAACACCATATATTTT. As protein: CASSEDSGNTIYF. The whole variable domain, remainder taken from reference TRBV25-1 and TRBJ1-3, is EADIYQTPRYLVIGTGKKITLECSQTMGHDKMYWYQQDPGMELHLIHYSYGVNSTEKGDLSSESTVSRIRTEHFPLTLESARPSHTSQYLCASSEDSGNTIYFGEGSWLTVV.

The chain carries TRBV18 and TRBJ1-3, with 7 bases lining up with TRBD1. Germline assignment: CDR1 KGHSH and CDR2 LQKENI. This CDR3 is built from 15 residues. Unmatched junction bases numbered 4, after V lost 4 bases and J lost 1 base. In DNA, the CDR3 is TGTGCCAGCTCACTCCAGACAGGGTCTGGAAACACCATATATTTT. Translated, it gives CASSLQTGSGNTIYF. Full variable domain (outside the CDR3, taken from reference TRBV18 and TRBJ1-3): NAGVMQNPRHLVRRRGQEARLRCSPMKGHSHVYWYRQLPEEGLKFMVYLQKENIIDESGMPKERFSAEFPKEGPSILRIQQVVRGDSAAYFCASSLQTGSGNTIYFGEGSWLTVV.